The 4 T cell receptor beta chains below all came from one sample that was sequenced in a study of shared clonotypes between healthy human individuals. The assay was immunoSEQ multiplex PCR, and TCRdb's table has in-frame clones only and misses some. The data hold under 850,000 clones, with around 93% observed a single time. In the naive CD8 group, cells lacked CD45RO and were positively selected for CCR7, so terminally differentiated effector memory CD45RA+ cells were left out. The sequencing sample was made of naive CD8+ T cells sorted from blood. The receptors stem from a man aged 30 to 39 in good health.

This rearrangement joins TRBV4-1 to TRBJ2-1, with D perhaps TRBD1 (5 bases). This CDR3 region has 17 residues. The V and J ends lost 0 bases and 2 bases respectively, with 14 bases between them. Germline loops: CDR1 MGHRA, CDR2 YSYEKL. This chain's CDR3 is CASSQDQIGAAYNEQFF. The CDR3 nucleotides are TGCGCCAGCAGCCAAGATCAAATAGGGGCGGCCTACAATGAGCAGTTCTTC.

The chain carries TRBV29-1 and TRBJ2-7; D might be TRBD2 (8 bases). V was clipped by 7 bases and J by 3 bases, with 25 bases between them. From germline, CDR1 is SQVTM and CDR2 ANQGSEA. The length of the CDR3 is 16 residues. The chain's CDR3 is CSAWRSGGGQSYEQYF. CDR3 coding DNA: TGCAGCGCCTGGAGGTCGGGAGGGGGCCAGAGCTACGAGCAGTACTTC.

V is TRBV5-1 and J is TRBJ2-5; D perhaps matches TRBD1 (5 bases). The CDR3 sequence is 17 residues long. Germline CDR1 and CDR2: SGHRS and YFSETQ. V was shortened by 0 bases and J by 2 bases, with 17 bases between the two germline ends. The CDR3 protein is CASSLEGQVSVQETQYF. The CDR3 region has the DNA TGCGCCAGCAGCTTGGAGGGGCAGGTCAGCGTACAAGAGACCCAGTACTTC.

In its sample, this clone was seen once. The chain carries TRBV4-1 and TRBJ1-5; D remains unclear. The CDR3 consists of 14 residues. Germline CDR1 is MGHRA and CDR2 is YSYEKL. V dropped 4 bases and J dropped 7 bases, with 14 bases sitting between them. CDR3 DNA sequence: TGCGCCAGCAGCCCCCTTACAGCCGCCCAGCCCCAGCATTTT. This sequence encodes CASSPLTAAQPQHF.